This is a list of T cell receptor beta chains from one sample in a study of blood T cell repertoires in COVID-19. The table came from immunoSEQ multiplex PCR; TCRdb's copy has only in-frame clones and leaves some out. The sample lists approximately 150,000 clones, around 91% seen once, with roughly 3.2% in the top ten. Sequenced material: peripheral blood. The receptors were sampled from a woman between 55 and 75 years old with active COVID-19. CDR3s include the opening cysteine and the closing phenylalanine or tryptophan. The order of the fields is D gene, V gene, J gene, clone size, CDR3 protein, CDR3 DNA. A D gene is named only where the DNA matches it firmly. Some rows have no size entry. The others give once, few or many, or a class for an expanded clone.

>.|TRBV6-6|TRBJ1-4|.
CASTPLSGGEKLFF
TGTGCCAGCACCCCACTCTCGGGGGGGGAAAAACTGTTTTTT
>TRBD2|TRBV5-1|TRBJ2-6|.
CASSQFAGVAGANVLTF
TGCGCCAGCAGCCAATTTGCGGGGGTAGCTGGGGCCAACGTCCTGACTTTC
>.|TRBV5-6|TRBJ1-5|.
CASSSGESSKPQHF
TGTGCCAGCAGCTCCGGGGAATCCAGTAAGCCCCAGCATTTT
>TRBD2|TRBV19|TRBJ2-7|.
CASSITAVGGRSSYEQYF
TGTGCCAGTAGTATAACAGCAGTGGGCGGGAGGTCCTCCTACGAGCAGTACTTC
>TRBD1|TRBV5-6|TRBJ2-2|.
CASSLGQGLNTGELFF
TGTGCCAGCAGCTTAGGACAGGGCCTCAACACCGGGGAGCTGTTTTTT
>.|TRBV15|TRBJ2-5|.
CATSRDRWYQETQYF
TGTGCCACCAGCAGAGATCGGTGGTACCAAGAGACCCAGTACTTC
>.|TRBV7-9|TRBJ1-5|.
CASSLGGYSNQPQHF
TGTGCCAGCAGCCTGGGAGGTTATAGCAATCAGCCCCAGCATTTT
>TRBD1|TRBV28|TRBJ1-2|.
CASRLGQGGYGYTF
TGTGCCAGCAGATTGGGACAGGGGGGATATGGCTACACCTTC
>TRBD1|TRBV3-1/TRBV3-2|TRBJ1-1|.
CASSQKSGGSEAFF
TGTGCCAGCAGCCAGAAGTCAGGGGGCAGTGAAGCTTTCTTT
>.|TRBV27|TRBJ2-7|.
CASSHSSYEQYF
TGTGCCAGCAGCCACAGCTCCTACGAGCAGTACTTC
>.|TRBV12-3/TRBV12-4|TRBJ2-1|once
CASSFRHYNEQFF
TGTGCCAGCAGTTTCCGACACTACAATGAGCAGTTCTTC
>.|TRBV27|TRBJ2-7|.
CASSARNDYEQYF
TGTGCCAGCAGTGCGCGGAACGACTACGAGCAGTACTTC
>.|TRBV19|TRBJ2-3|.
CASSMREVGSDTQYF
TGTGCCAGTAGTATGAGGGAGGTGGGTTCAGATACGCAGTATTTT
>.|TRBV4-2|TRBJ2-1|.
CASSQDLVSYNEQFF
TGTGCCAGCAGCCAAGACCTAGTGAGTTACAATGAGCAGTTCTTC
>TRBD2|TRBV27|TRBJ2-7|few
CASSPRGVTYEQYF
TGTGCCAGCAGTCCGCGGGGGGTAACCTACGAGCAGTACTTC
>.|TRBV5-1|TRBJ1-3|.
CASRLGEGNTIYF
TGCGCCAGCCGCTTGGGGGAGGGAAACACCATATATTTT
>TRBD1|TRBV5-5|TRBJ2-7|.
CASSLPRGHEQYF
TGTGCCAGCAGCTTGCCCAGGGGGCACGAGCAGTACTTC
>.|TRBV7-2|TRBJ2-1|.
CASSPRGLAEALGQFF
TGTGCCAGCAGCCCCCGGGGGCTAGCGGAGGCCCTAGGGCAGTTCTTC
>TRBD1|TRBV27|TRBJ2-7|.
CASSFAQGAYEQYF
TGTGCCAGCAGTTTTGCCCAGGGGGCCTACGAGCAGTACTTC
>.|TRBV4-3|TRBJ2-7|.
CASSPWAGEWNEQYF
TGCGCCAGCAGCCCCTGGGCAGGGGAATGGAACGAGCAGTACTTC
>.|TRBV7-3|TRBJ1-2|few
CASSLQAGIGYTF
TGTGCCAGCAGCTTACAGGCAGGGATTGGCTACACCTTC
>TRBD2|TRBV4-3|TRBJ2-1|.
CASSQRLAAEQFF
TGCGCCAGCAGCCAAAGACTAGCCGCTGAGCAGTTCTTC
>TRBD1|TRBV28|TRBJ2-7|.
CASSSSQLQGVTYF
TGTGCCAGCAGCTCATCCCAACTACAGGGGGTAACGTACTTC
>TRBD1|TRBV2|TRBJ1-3|.
CASSRGRRQGHSGNTIYF
TGTGCCAGCAGCCGAGGGAGGCGACAGGGGCATTCTGGAAACACCATATATTTT
>.|TRBV10-1|TRBJ2-2|.
CASSLHRSGELFF
TGCGCCAGCAGTCTCCATCGGTCCGGGGAGCTGTTTTTT
>TRBD2|TRBV7-8|TRBJ2-3|once
CASSKPGTRREIVDTQYF
TGTGCCAGCAGCAAACCGGGGACTAGGCGGGAGATAGTGGATACGCAGTATTTT
>.|TRBV7-2|TRBJ2-2|.
CASSLEGVTGELFF
TGTGCCAGCAGCTTAGAGGGAGTCACCGGGGAGCTGTTTTTT
>.|TRBV7-9|TRBJ1-1|.
CASSPEWVGAEAFF
TGTGCCAGCAGCCCTGAGTGGGTAGGGGCTGAAGCTTTCTTT
>TRBD1|TRBV19|TRBJ1-5|once
CASREDRANRPQHF
TGTGCCAGTAGGGAGGACAGGGCCAATCGGCCCCAGCATTTT
>TRBD1|TRBV10-3|TRBJ2-1|.
CAIRFRDRGTNNEQFF
TGTGCCATCAGGTTCAGGGACAGGGGCACGAACAATGAGCAGTTCTTC
>.|TRBV3-1/TRBV3-2|TRBJ1-3|once
CASSQETVSSSGNTIYF
TGTGCCAGCAGCCAAGAGACAGTGTCTAGCTCTGGAAACACCATATATTTT
>TRBD1|TRBV28|TRBJ1-3|.
CASVTGDRNTIYF
TGTGCCAGCGTTACAGGGGACCGAAACACCATATATTTT
>.|TRBV10-3|TRBJ2-7|.
CAISQTESAHYEQYF
TGTGCCATCAGTCAAACAGAATCCGCACACTACGAGCAGTACTTC
>TRBD2|TRBV27|TRBJ2-7|.
CASSQTSGLSYEQYF
TGTGCCAGCAGTCAAACTAGCGGCCTTTCCTACGAGCAGTACTTC
>.|TRBV5-5|TRBJ1-2|.
CASGTGTRNYGYTF
TGTGCCAGCGGTACGGGGACACGGAACTATGGCTACACCTTC
>TRBD2|TRBV7-3|TRBJ2-1|once
CASSTLAGVSMNEQFF
TGTGCCAGCAGTACACTAGCGGGAGTTTCTATGAATGAGCAGTTCTTC
>TRBD2|TRBV4-2|TRBJ2-1|.
CASSQVTAGESNEQFF
TGTGCCAGCAGCCAAGTTACTGCGGGAGAAAGCAATGAGCAGTTCTTC
>TRBD2|TRBV4-1|TRBJ2-5|.
CASSHGRLAGYQETQYF
TGCGCCAGCAGCCATGGTCGACTAGCGGGGTACCAAGAGACCCAGTACTTC
>TRBD2|TRBV15|TRBJ2-3|.
CATSRVVSGGTDTQYF
TGTGCCACCAGCAGAGTCGTGAGCGGGGGGACAGATACGCAGTATTTT
>TRBD2|TRBV5-5|TRBJ2-2|.
CASSREAGAFSGELFF
TGTGCCAGCAGCCGTGAAGCGGGAGCGTTTTCCGGGGAGCTGTTTTTT
>.|TRBV29-1|TRBJ1-1|.
CSGRPGGTKEAFF
TGCAGCGGCCGACCGGGGGGAACTAAAGAAGCTTTCTTT
>.|TRBV5-1|TRBJ2-1|.
CASRPQYNEQFF
TGCGCCAGCAGGCCCCAGTACAATGAGCAGTTCTTC
>TRBD1|TRBV27|TRBJ1-5|few
CASSYRGRQPQHF
TGTGCCAGCAGCTACAGGGGAAGGCAGCCCCAGCATTTT
>.|TRBV28|TRBJ2-4|.
CASRLSQLNIQYF
TGTGCCAGCAGGTTGTCACAGCTAAACATTCAGTACTTC
>.|TRBV5-1|TRBJ2-7|.
CASGQGVGEQYF
TGCGCCAGCGGACAAGGGGTCGGCGAGCAGTACTTC
>TRBD1|TRBV2|TRBJ1-5|.
CASRGQGIGQPQHF
TGTGCCAGCAGAGGACAGGGGATCGGGCAGCCCCAGCATTTT
>.|TRBV30|TRBJ1-4|.
CAWGGDTSNEKLFF
TGTGCCTGGGGGGGGGACACCAGTAATGAAAAACTGTTTTTT
>TRBD2|TRBV27|TRBJ2-1|.
CASSRLAGRSEQFF
TGTGCCAGCAGTCGACTAGCGGGTCGATCTGAGCAGTTCTTC
>TRBD1|TRBV19|TRBJ2-1|.
CASSLDRGPNNEQFF
TGTGCCAGTAGCCTTGACAGGGGGCCTAACAATGAGCAGTTCTTC
>.|TRBV4-3|TRBJ2-1|.
CASSQAAGYSYNEQFF
TGCGCCAGCAGCCAAGCGGCGGGTTACTCCTACAATGAGCAGTTCTTC
>.|TRBV19|TRBJ1-5|few
CASSINRAQPQHF
TGTGCCAGTAGTATTAACAGGGCACAGCCCCAGCATTTT